This entry features one T cell receptor (beta chain) sequence. The antigen is undetermined. Running of the assay took place at deep level. Across several immunoSEQ plates, the genomic DNA of each subset was split evenly. Using immunoSEQ multiplex PCR, the repertoire was profiled, and TCRdb retains in-frame clones only, with some absent. The sample consists of around 500,000 clones, about 85% of them appearing once. This sample was taken from a study of shared clonotypes between healthy human individuals. The study, taken as a whole, reports: Collection of samples was limited to blood; tissue repertoires likely differ.

The V gene's germline CDR1 is SGDLS and CDR2 YYNGEE. The CDR3 sequence is 11 residues long. Trimming pared 4 bases from V and 4 bases from J, leaving 5 bases between. This TCR was recovered from a woman in her forties in good health. Some clones in this sample may be carry-over from other donors' samples. V and J are TRBV9 and TRBJ1-2, with D hard to call. The sample taken for sequencing was PBMCs. Here the CDR3 reads CASSLGYGYTF. For the CDR3, the DNA is TGTGCCAGCAGCCTAGGCTATGGCTACACCTTC.